The 15 T cell receptor beta chains in this list originate from one sample, sequenced in a study of cytomegalovirus exposure and HLA in healthy donors. PCR amplification relied on 60 Vbeta primers (plus 13 Jbeta primers). This table comes from immunoSEQ multiplex PCR, and its TCRdb copy is limited to in-frame clones, with some not included. The sample records some 130,000 clones, around three quarters being singletons. Source material: PBMCs. These receptors came from a man aged 35 to 55 in good health and CMV-seronegative.

This clone was found many times. V is TRBV5-6 and J is TRBJ2-5, with a weak D call TRBD1 (6 bases). Deletions cut 7 bases from V and 5 bases from J, with 15 bases between. CDR1 is SGHDT and CDR2 is YYEEEE in the germline V gene. The CDR3 spans 13 residues. The DNA of the CDR3 is TGTGCCAGCTTAGGACAGACCCAGGAGACCCAGTACTTC. This codes for CASLGQTQETQYF.

The chain uses TRBV11-2 and TRBJ1-4, with 9 bases lining up with TRBD1. CDR1 SGHAT and CDR2 FQNNGV come from the germline V gene. The length of the CDR3 is 17 residues. The J segment lost 2 bases and the V segment lost 5 bases, leaving 9 bases of the junction unmatched. CDR3 nucleotide sequence: TGTGCCAGCAGCCGGACAGGGGAGGTCGGGACTAATGAAAAACTGTTTTTT. The encoded protein is CASSRTGEVGTNEKLFF.

The chain couples TRBV6-1 to TRBJ1-1; D is unresolved. CDR3 length equals 13 residues. CDR1 and CDR2 from the germline V gene are MNHNS and SASEGT. V lost 6 bases and J 2 bases, leaving 10 bases between the germline ends. CDR3 protein: CASRVSGNTEAFF. The CDR3 region has the DNA TGTGCCAGCAGAGTATCAGGAAACACTGAAGCTTTCTTT.

This clone occurred a few times. V is TRBV6-1 and J is TRBJ2-1; no clear D gene. Germline V gene lookup returns CDR1 MNHNS and CDR2 SASEGT. Trimming took off 8 bases at V and 4 bases at J, with 15 bases between the two ends. The CDR3 totals 14 residues. The CDR3 DNA is TGTGCCAGCGGTCCCACAGCAAATTACAATGAGCAGTTCTTC. Amino acid sequence: CASGPTANYNEQFF.

The chain combines TRBV5-1 with TRBJ2-5, with unresolved D. The CDR3 spans 15 residues. V lost 1 base and J lost 1, with 11 bases in between. The germline CDR1 and CDR2 sequences are SGHRS and YFSETQ. CDR3 residues: CASSLPHVPQETQYF. The CDR3 bases are TGCGCCAGCAGCTTGCCACACGTCCCCCAAGAGACCCAGTACTTC. Full variable domain (rest looked up from reference TRBV5-1 and TRBJ2-5): KAGVTQTPRYLIKTRGQQVTLSCSPISGHRSVSWYQQTPGQGLQFLFEYFSETQRNKGNFPGRFSGRQFSNSRSEMNVSTLELGDSALYLCASSLPHVPQETQYFGPGTRLLVL.

In this sample, this clone turned up once. J is TRBJ2-3 and V is TRBV7-8; no clear D. The CDR3 sequence is 16 residues long. Looked up from germline, CDR1 is SGHVS and CDR2 is FQNEAQ. Trimming shortened V by 0 bases and J by 1 base, and 11 bases separated the two germline ends. The CDR3 coding sequence is TGTGCCAGCAGCTTAGCTATTTTTTCTCGCACAGATACGCAGTATTTT. This codes for CASSLAIFSRTDTQYF.

The chain recombines TRBV30 with TRBJ1-5; TRBD1 aligns across 9 bases. After removal of 2 bases from V and 2 bases from J, the junction contained 7 bases not matched to a gene. Germline V CDR1 and CDR2: GTSNPN, SVGIG (reference sequence). This CDR3 has 16 residues. The chain's CDR3 is CAWSKQGAFGNQPQHF. The CDR3 DNA sequence: TGTGCCTGGAGTAAACAGGGGGCGTTCGGCAATCAGCCCCAGCATTTT. The entire variable domain, with the rest obtained from reference TRBV30 and TRBJ1-5, is as follows: SQTIHQWPATLVQPVGSPLSLECTVEGTSNPNLYWYRQAAGRGLQLLFYSVGIGQISSEVPQNLSASRPQDRQFILSSKKLLLSDSGFYLCAWSKQGAFGNQPQHFGDGTRLSIL.

The rearrangement links TRBV15 to TRBJ1-2; TRBD1 aligns across 9 bases. With V trimmed by 6 bases and J by 4 bases, 0 bases remained unmatched. CDR3 length: 12 residues. Germline CDR1 reads LNHNV; CDR2 reads YYDKDF (reference sequence). The CDR3 sequence: CATRTGGYGYTF. For the CDR3, the DNA is TGTGCCACCAGGACAGGGGGCTATGGCTACACCTTC.

The chain links TRBV4-1 to TRBJ1-2; D may be TRBD1 (5 bases). The CDR3 has 18 amino acids. Germline V gene sequence: CDR1 MGHRA, CDR2 YSYEKL. Trimming removed 3 bases from V and 4 bases from J, with 24 bases in between. For the CDR3, the DNA is TGCGCCAGCAGCCACCTTACGGAACAGGCGGCGCGCCGCTATGGCTACACCTTC. Its translation: CASSHLTEQAARRYGYTF.

The chain couples TRBV19 to TRBJ2-7; 12 positions match TRBD1. The CDR3 contains 15 residues. Germline CDR1 and CDR2: LNHDA and SQIVND (reference sequence). V lost 5 bases and J lost 8; bases outside the gene matches: 10. This CDR3 reads CASSSTGTGGKKQYF. The DNA of the CDR3 is TGTGCCAGTAGTTCCACCGGGACAGGGGGCAAGAAGCAGTACTTC.

In its sample, this clone was seen once. The V gene is TRBV7-9, the J gene TRBJ1-5, with 7 bases identical to TRBD1. The CDR3 totals 15 residues. J gave up 0 bases and V 1 base, and 0 bases lay outside the gene matches. Per the germline V gene, CDR1 is SEHNR and CDR2 is FQNEAQ (reference sequence). The CDR3 is CASSLGQGSNQPQHF. The CDR3, as DNA: TGTGCCAGCAGCTTAGGACAGGGTAGCAATCAGCCCCAGCATTTT.

The chain couples TRBV7-2 to TRBJ2-2; tentatively, D is TRBD2 (5 bases). Trimming removed 2 bases from V and 8 bases from J, with 9 bases in between. The CDR3 is 13 residues long. Germline CDR1 SGHTA, CDR2 FQGNSA. The CDR3 sequence: CASSLPGWGELFF. DNA of the CDR3: TGTGCCAGCAGCTTACCGGGGTGGGGGGAGCTGTTTTTT.

The chain carries TRBV6-5 and TRBJ2-1; D gene uncertain. This CDR3 contains 12 residues. CDR1 MNHEY and CDR2 SVGAGI come from the germline V gene. V lost 6 bases and J lost 6, with 9 bases in between. The CDR3, as DNA: TGTGCCAGCAGGGGTAGACTCAATGAGCAGTTCTTC. Translating it yields CASRGRLNEQFF.

This clone was seen only once. V gene TRBV28 combines with J gene TRBJ2-7; 7 bases map to TRBD1. Germline V gene data show CDR1 as MDHEN and CDR2 as SYDVKM. The CDR3 has 15 amino acids. The trim removed 2 bases at V and 2 bases at J, leaving 6 bases unmatched. The CDR3, as DNA: TGTGCCAGCAGTTTACCCGGGACAGCAACCTACGAGCAGTACTTC. It translates to CASSLPGTATYEQYF.

This chain links TRBV5-6 with TRBJ1-2, with D maybe TRBD1 (6 bases). The CDR3 sequence is 15 residues long. V dropped 0 bases and J dropped 2 bases, with 11 bases sitting between them. The germline V gene encodes CDR1 SGHDT and CDR2 YYEEEE. This CDR3 reads CASSLATGVNYGYTF. The CDR3 DNA is TGTGCCAGCAGCTTGGCGACAGGAGTAAACTATGGCTACACCTTC.